These T cell receptor beta chains were read from a single sample in a study of T-cell memory formation after mild COVID-19. TCRdb passed the 5' RACE reads through MiXCR, listing each CDR3 protein once. This table has 300,000 to 400,000 distinct CDR3 sequences, roughly 21% appearing once. The sequencing sample was made of PBMCs or a T cell subset sorted from them (not recorded which). The receptor set was obtained from an adult woman who had mild COVID-19 (a few samples of this study predate the infection). Cell type and time point are not known. CDR3s include the opening cysteine and the closing phenylalanine or tryptophan. The order of the fields is clone size, D gene, J gene, V gene, CDR3 DNA, CDR3 protein. D genes are given only for firm matches. Some rows mark clone size as missing; the rest say once, few, many or name a class of expanded clone.

.,.,TRBJ2-2,TRBV6-2/TRBV6-3,TGTGCCAGCAAGGCGCAGGGACGCGACACCGGGGAGCTGTTTTTT,CASKAQGRDTGELFF
.,.,TRBJ2-5,TRBV6-1,TGTGCCAGCTCATGGGACGGCCAAGAGACCCAGTACTTC,CASSWDGQETQYF
.,.,TRBJ2-1,TRBV6-2/TRBV6-3,TGTGCCAGCAGTTACTCGAGGAGCAACAATGAGCAGTTCTTC,CASSYSRSNNEQFF
.,TRBD1,TRBJ2-3,TRBV6-5,TGTGCCAGCAGTGTACAGGGGATTAGCACAGATACGCAGTATTTT,CASSVQGISTDTQYF
few,TRBD2,TRBJ2-3,TRBV5-1,TGCGCCAGCAGCTCGGGACTAGCGGGACTATCTCCCACAGATACGCAGTATTTT,CASSSGLAGLSPTDTQYF
few,TRBD2,TRBJ2-1,TRBV20-1,TGCAGTGCTAGAGATGGGATAGCGGGGGGTCTACTGTTCTTC,CSARDGIAGGLLFF
.,.,TRBJ1-2,TRBV7-2,TGTGCCAGCAGCTTCACAGGGTATGGCTACACCTTC,CASSFTGYGYTF
few,.,TRBJ2-1,TRBV29-1,TGCAGCGTTGGGGTAGGCGGATTGCAGTTCTTC,CSVGVGGLQFF
many,.,TRBJ2-6,TRBV25-1,TGTGCCAGCAGTGAGGAGGCCCAGCTCGGGGCCAACGTCCTGACTTTC,CASSEEAQLGANVLTF
few,TRBD2,TRBJ2-1,TRBV20-1,TGCAGTGCTAGTACTCGCCCTTCACTAGCGGGAGTAGTAAATGAGCAGTTCTTC,CSASTRPSLAGVVNEQFF
few,.,TRBJ2-7,TRBV9,TGTGCCAGCAGCGGGGGTTCGGTCCCGGGGGTGGACGAGCAGTACTTC,CASSGGSVPGVDEQYF
few,.,TRBJ2-2,TRBV5-5,TGTGCCAGCGGGAGACAGACAACGAACACCGGGGAGCTGTTTTTT,CASGRQTTNTGELFF
.,.,TRBJ1-6,TRBV7-9,TGTGCCAGCAGCTTGGGCGGGGTCTATAATTCACCCCTCCACTTT,CASSLGGVYNSPLHF
few,TRBD1,TRBJ2-7,TRBV9,TGTGCCAGCAGCGCCGGGGACAGTACCTACGAGCAGTACTTC,CASSAGDSTYEQYF
.,.,TRBJ2-1,TRBV6-1,TGTGCCAGCGGGGGGGAGCAGTTCTTC,CASGGEQFF
.,.,TRBJ1-1,TRBV6-1,TGTGCCAGCAGTGATGGAGGGTCTTACGGGACTGAAGCTTTCTTT,CASSDGGSYGTEAFF
.,.,TRBJ2-2,TRBV7-9,TGTGCCAGCAGCTTAGCGGTAGAGGAGCTGTTTTTT,CASSLAVEELFF
many,.,TRBJ2-1,TRBV11-2,TGTGCCAGCAGCTTAGACACTAGCCACAATGAGCAGTTCTTC,CASSLDTSHNEQFF